This T cell receptor beta chain was sequenced during a study of blood T cell repertoires in COVID-19. Study details: Samples came from the United States, Italy and Spain, spanning acute and convalescent COVID-19.

Seattle patients were enrolled during active infection and followed longitudinally. Germline-derived CDR1 and CDR2 are SGHRS and YFSETQ. The CDR3 runs to 18 residues. The V gene end was trimmed by 0 bases and the J gene end by 2 bases; junction bases not matched to a gene: 14. Produced via immunoSEQ multiplex PCR; TCRdb's table is partial and in-frame only. The sample holds tens of thousands of clones, over 75% seen once. The chain links TRBV5-1 to TRBJ2-7; 7 bases map to TRBD2. The specimen sequenced was peripheral blood. This sequence originates from a woman at least 80 years old with COVID-19, enrolled during active disease. The CDR3 is CASSLGDYPKSLTYEQYF. CDR3 DNA: TGCGCCAGCAGCTTGGGGGACTACCCCAAGTCCCTTACCTACGAGCAGTACTTC.